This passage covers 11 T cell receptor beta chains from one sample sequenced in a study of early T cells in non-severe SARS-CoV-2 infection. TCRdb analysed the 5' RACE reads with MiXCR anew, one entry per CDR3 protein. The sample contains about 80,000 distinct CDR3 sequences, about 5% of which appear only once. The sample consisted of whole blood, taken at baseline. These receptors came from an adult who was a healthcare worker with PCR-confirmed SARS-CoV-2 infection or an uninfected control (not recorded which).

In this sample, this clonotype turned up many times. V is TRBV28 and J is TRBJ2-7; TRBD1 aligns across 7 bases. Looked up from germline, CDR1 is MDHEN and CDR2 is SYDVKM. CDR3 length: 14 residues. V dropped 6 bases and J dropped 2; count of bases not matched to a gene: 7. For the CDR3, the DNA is TGTGCCAGCAGGACTCGACAGGGCCCCTACGAGCAGTACTTC. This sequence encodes CASRTRQGPYEQYF.

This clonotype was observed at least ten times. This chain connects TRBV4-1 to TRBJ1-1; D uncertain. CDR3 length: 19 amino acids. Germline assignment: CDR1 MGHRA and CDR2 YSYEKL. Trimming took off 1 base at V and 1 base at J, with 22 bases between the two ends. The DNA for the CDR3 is TGCGCCAGCAGCCAAGGAGGTTTACTCGGGTCTTCTAGGAACACTGAAGCTTTCTTT. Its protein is CASSQGGLLGSSRNTEAFF.

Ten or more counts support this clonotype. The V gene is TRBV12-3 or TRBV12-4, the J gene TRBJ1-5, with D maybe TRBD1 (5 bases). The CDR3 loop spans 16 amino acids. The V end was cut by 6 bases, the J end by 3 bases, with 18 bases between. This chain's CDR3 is CASSLVGTGANQPQHF. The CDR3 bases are TGTGCCAGCAGCCTAGTGGGCACCGGGGCCAATCAGCCCCAGCATTTT.

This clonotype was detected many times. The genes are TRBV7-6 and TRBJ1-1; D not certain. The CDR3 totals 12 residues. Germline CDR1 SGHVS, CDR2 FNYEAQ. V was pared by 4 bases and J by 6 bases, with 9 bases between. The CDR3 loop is CASSSPGAEAFF. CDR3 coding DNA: TGTGCCAGCAGCTCCCCAGGCGCTGAAGCTTTCTTT.

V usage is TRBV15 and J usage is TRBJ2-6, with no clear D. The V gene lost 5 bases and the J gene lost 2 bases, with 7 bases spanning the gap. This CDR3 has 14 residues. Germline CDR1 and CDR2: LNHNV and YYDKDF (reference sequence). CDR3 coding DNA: TGTGCCACCAGCGCCCCTCCTGGGGCCAACGTCCTGACTTTC. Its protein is CATSAPPGANVLTF.

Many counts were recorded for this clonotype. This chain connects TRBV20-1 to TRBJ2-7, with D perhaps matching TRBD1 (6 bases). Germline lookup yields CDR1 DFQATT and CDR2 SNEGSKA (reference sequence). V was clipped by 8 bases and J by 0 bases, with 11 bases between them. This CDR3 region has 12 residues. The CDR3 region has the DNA TGCAGTCGGAAGGGGGTCTCCTACGAGCAGTACTTC. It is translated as CSRKGVSYEQYF.

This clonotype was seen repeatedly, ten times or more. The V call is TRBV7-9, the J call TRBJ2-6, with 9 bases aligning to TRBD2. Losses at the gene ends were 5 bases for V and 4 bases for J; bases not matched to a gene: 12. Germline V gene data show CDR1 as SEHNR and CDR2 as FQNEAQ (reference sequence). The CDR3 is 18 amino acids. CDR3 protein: CASSTLAGKVAGANVLTF. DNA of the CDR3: TGTGCCAGCAGCACGCTAGCGGGAAAGGTAGCGGGGGCCAACGTCCTGACTTTC.

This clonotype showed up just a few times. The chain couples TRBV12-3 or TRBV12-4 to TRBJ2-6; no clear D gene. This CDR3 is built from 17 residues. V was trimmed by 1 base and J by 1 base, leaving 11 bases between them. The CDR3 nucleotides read TGTGCCAGCAGTTTAGTACCAGCTCCGTCTGGGGCCAACGTCCTGACTTTC. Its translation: CASSLVPAPSGANVLTF.

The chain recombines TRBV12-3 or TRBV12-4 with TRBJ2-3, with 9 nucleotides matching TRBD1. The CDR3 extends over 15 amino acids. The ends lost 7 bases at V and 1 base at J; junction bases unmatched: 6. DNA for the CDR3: TGTGCCAGCACCTGGCGGACAGGGGGCACAGATACGCAGTATTTT. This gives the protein CASTWRTGGTDTQYF.

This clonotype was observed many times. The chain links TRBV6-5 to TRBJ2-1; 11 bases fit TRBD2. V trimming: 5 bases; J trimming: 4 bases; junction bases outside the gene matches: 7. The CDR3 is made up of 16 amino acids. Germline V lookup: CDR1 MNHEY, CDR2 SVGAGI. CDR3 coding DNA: TGTGCCAGCAGTAGGATGGGACTAGCGGTTTACAATGAGCAGTTCTTC. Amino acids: CASSRMGLAVYNEQFF.

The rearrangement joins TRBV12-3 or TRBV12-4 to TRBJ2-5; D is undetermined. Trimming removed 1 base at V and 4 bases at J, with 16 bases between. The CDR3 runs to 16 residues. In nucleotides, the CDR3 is TGTGCCAGCAGTTTAGGCTCAACGAGCTCTCCAGAGACCCAGTACTTC. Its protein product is CASSLGSTSSPETQYF.